This record looks at one T cell receptor beta chain sequence and its context. Its antigen is as yet unknown. This specimen comes from a study of PD-L1 blockade in urothelial cancer. Study summary: Patients went on atezolizumab at some point between 2013 and 2015, receiving 1,200 mg intravenously every 3 weeks. Analysis of blood occurred 3 weeks (second dose) and 6 weeks after treatment start.

Germline V gene data show CDR1 as SGHTA and CDR2 as FQGNSA. The CDR3 consists of 13 residues. V shed 6 bases and J shed 8 bases, with 14 bases lying between them. The assay was immunoSEQ multiplex PCR, and TCRdb's table has in-frame clones only and misses some. Counted here are more than 35,000 clones, roughly four fifths occurring once; the ten biggest clones make up 3% to 3.5%. The study's findings and limits: For durable-benefit patients, tumor-associated blood clones expanded more at 3 weeks.

Urothelial carcinoma, locally advanced or metastatic, affected the patients. The rearrangement joins TRBV7-2 to TRBJ2-1; D remains ambiguous. The source is a man aged 70-80 years with urothelial cancer. This sample comprised PBMCs, obtained around atezolizumab (anti-PD-L1) treatment. This chain's CDR3 is CASSTDQAHEQFF. CDR3 sequence (DNA): TGTGCCAGCAGTACAGACCAGGCTCATGAGCAGTTCTTC.